These 32 T cell receptor beta chains originate from one sample sequenced in a study of beta chain features in type 1 diabetes. Expressed TCRB transcripts were sequenced because the entire RNA isolate underwent reverse transcription. The protocol was immunoSEQ multiplex PCR, while the TCRdb copy is restricted to in-frame clones and leaves out a portion. The data hold 400,000 to 500,000 clones, with around 14% observed a single time. Sequencing was carried out using naive CD4+ T cells from blood. All receptors derive from a man aged 30-40 years in good health.

This clone was found a few times. The gene calls are TRBV4-1 and TRBJ2-1; weak D call: TRBD2 (6 bases). The germline V gene has CDR1 MGHRA and CDR2 YSYEKL. The CDR3 is made up of 16 amino acids. Trimming removed 6 bases at V and 3 bases at J, with 18 bases between. DNA of the CDR3: TGCGCCAGCAGTCGGGGGACCGCAGTTTACTACAATGAGCAGTTCTTC. It translates to CASSRGTAVYYNEQFF.

The V and J genes are TRBV9 and TRBJ2-1, with TRBD2 matching 10 bases. Per germline, CDR1 SGDLS and CDR2 YYNGEE. The CDR3 extends over 15 amino acids. V lost 4 bases to trimming and J lost 7 bases; unmatched junction nucleotides: 8. CDR3 bases: TGTGCCAGCAGCATTCGACTAGCGGGTAAAAATGAGCAGTTCTTC. Its protein is CASSIRLAGKNEQFF.

Of note for this clone: Other DNA sequences in the same sample also yield this CDR3. The chain couples TRBV7-3 to TRBJ2-1; 12 nucleotides match TRBD2. The V and J ends lost 3 bases and 6 bases, in that order; junction bases with no gene match: 0. CDR1 and CDR2 from the germline V gene are SGHTA and FQGTGA. The CDR3 spans 14 residues. The CDR3 spells CASSLGLAGNEQFF. For the CDR3, the DNA is TGTGCCAGCAGCTTGGGACTAGCGGGCAATGAGCAGTTCTTC.

Remarks on this clone: At the DNA level, this CDR3 is encoded by other sequences in the same sample as well. The rearrangement uses TRBV5-4 and TRBJ2-1; D call uncertain. Trimming shortened V by 0 bases and J by 0 bases, and 7 bases separated the two germline ends. CDR1 SGHNT and CDR2 YYREEE come from the germline V gene (reference sequence). The length of the CDR3 is 15 residues. CDR3 region: CASSLELSSYNEQFF. The CDR3 DNA follows: TGTGCCAGCAGCTTGGAACTGAGCTCCTACAATGAGCAGTTCTTC. The full variable domain, its missing parts supplied by reference TRBV5-4 and TRBJ2-1, is ETGVTQSPTHLIKTRGQQVTLRCSSQSGHNTVSWYQQALGQGPQFIFQYYREEENGRGNFPPRFSGLQFPNYSSELNVNALELDDSALYLCASSLELSSYNEQFFGPGTRLTVL.

The chain links TRBV29-1 to TRBJ1-4; maybe TRBD1 (6 bases). The germline V and J ends were trimmed by 6 bases and 11 bases, with 16 bases remaining between them. Germline lookup yields CDR1 SQVTM and CDR2 ANQGSEA. CDR3 length equals 12 residues. The CDR3 region is CSVLDSFGKLFF. Here the CDR3 DNA reads TGCAGCGTCCTGGACAGTTTTGGGAAACTGTTTTTT.

This clone was seen more than once but under ten times. V and J are TRBV20-1 and TRBJ2-5, with unresolved D. This CDR3 has 10 residues. Germline CDR1 reads DFQATT; CDR2 reads SNEGSKA (reference sequence). Trimming took off 6 bases at V and 4 bases at J, with 6 bases between the two ends. CDR3 sequence: CSARIETQYF. DNA of the CDR3: TGCAGTGCCCGGATAGAGACCCAGTACTTC.

The chain uses TRBV5-4 and TRBJ2-3; 7 bases align to TRBD2. J gave up 0 bases and V 4 bases, and 5 bases lay outside the gene matches. Germline-derived CDR1 and CDR2 are SGHNT and YYREEE (reference sequence). The CDR3 length is 15 residues. Written as DNA, the CDR3 is TGTGCCAGCAGCCCTGGACTAGTTAGCACAGATACGCAGTATTTT. Protein: CASSPGLVSTDTQYF.

This clone has just a few counts. The chain recombines TRBV6-5 with TRBJ2-7; D possibly corresponds to TRBD1 (6 bases). Looked up from germline, CDR1 is MNHEY and CDR2 is SVGAGI. This CDR3 region has 16 residues. V was shortened by 2 bases and J by 4 bases, with 18 bases between the two germline ends. The DNA for the CDR3 is TGTGCCAGCAGTTACACTAGGGGGATTGGTTTATACGAGCAGTACTTC. Translated, it gives CASSYTRGIGLYEQYF.

This chain connects TRBV4-1 to TRBJ2-3, with 9 bases identical to TRBD1. This CDR3 comprises 16 residues. With V trimmed by 4 bases and J by 1 base, 6 bases remained unmatched. CDR1 is MGHRA and CDR2 is YSYEKL in the germline V gene. The CDR3 DNA reads as TGCGCCAGCAGCCGCCCGGGACAGGGAGGCACAGATACGCAGTATTTT. It is translated as CASSRPGQGGTDTQYF.

The chain couples TRBV5-1 to TRBJ2-1, with 8 bases matching TRBD1. The V segment lost 0 bases and the J segment 8 bases; nucleotides outside the gene matches: 7. CDR3 length equals 15 residues. CDR1 is SGHRS, CDR2 YFSETQ, per germline. Here the CDR3 reads CASSLGTGSVDEQFF. CDR3 nucleotide sequence: TGCGCCAGCAGCTTGGGGACAGGGAGCGTCGATGAGCAGTTCTTC. The variable domain in full, completed from reference TRBV5-1 and TRBJ2-1, reads KAGVTQTPRYLIKTRGQQVTLSCSPISGHRSVSWYQQTPGQGLQFLFEYFSETQRNKGNFPGRFSGRQFSNSRSEMNVSTLELGDSALYLCASSLGTGSVDEQFFGPGTRLTVL.

Only a few counts were recorded for this clone. This chain connects TRBV6-5 to TRBJ2-3; TRBD2 aligns across 8 bases. The CDR3 length is 15 residues. Germline CDR1 MNHEY, CDR2 SVGAGI. V was pared by 5 bases and J by 4 bases, with 8 bases of the junction left unmatched. CDR3 coding DNA: TGTGCCAGCAGTCGAGCGGGAGATGGTGCAGATACGCAGTATTTT. It codes for CASSRAGDGADTQYF.

This chain links TRBV9 with TRBJ2-1; 11 bases map to TRBD2. This CDR3 contains 14 residues. Germline lookup yields CDR1 SGDLS and CDR2 YYNGEE. With V trimmed by 4 bases and J by 7 bases, 4 bases remained unmatched. The CDR3 loop reads CASSIAGGLNEQFF. In DNA, the CDR3 is TGTGCCAGCAGCATAGCGGGAGGGCTTAATGAGCAGTTCTTC.

Only a few counts were recorded for this clone. J is TRBJ2-7 and V is TRBV5-1; 9 bases are shared with TRBD2. This CDR3 region has 16 residues. The junction had 14 bases not matched to a gene; V was cut back by 4 bases and J by 6 bases. Per the germline V gene, CDR1 is SGHRS and CDR2 is YFSETQ. CDR3 sequence reads: CASSPHWGSGSGEQYV. Written as DNA, the CDR3 is TGCGCCAGCAGCCCACATTGGGGTAGCGGGAGCGGCGAGCAGTACGTC.

This rearrangement joins TRBV27 to TRBJ2-1; no definite D call. Trimming cost V 5 bases and J 11 bases, with 13 bases left between them. The germline V gene encodes CDR1 MNHEY and CDR2 SMNVEV (reference sequence). The length of the CDR3 is 12 residues. CDR3 in DNA: TGTGCCAGCAGTCCGGACCGATGGAAGCAGTTCTTC. It translates to CASSPDRWKQFF.

The V and J genes are TRBV20-1 and TRBJ2-1; maybe TRBD2 (5 bases). This CDR3 has 11 amino acids. Germline CDR1 reads DFQATT; CDR2 reads SNEGSKA (reference sequence). The V end lost 5 bases, the J end lost 5 bases, and 7 bases lay between the germline ends. The CDR3 DNA is TGCAGTGCTCGGGAAAACAATGAGCAGTTCTTC. This encodes CSARENNEQFF.

This sequence joins TRBV7-2 and TRBJ2-5; TRBD1 might be the D (6 bases). Deletions cut 6 bases from V and 5 bases from J, with 10 bases between. Germline CDR1 is SGHTA and CDR2 is FQGNSA. This CDR3 contains 12 residues. CDR3 amino acids: CASRTGFETQYF. CDR3 bases: TGTGCCAGCAGAACAGGGTTTGAGACCCAGTACTTC.

The CDR3 region has the DNA TGTGCCAGCAGCAAATGGCGGGAGCCCTCCTACGAGCAGTACGTC. This codes for CASSKWREPSYEQYV. The J gene is TRBJ2-7, the V gene TRBV21-1; the D call in the table, TRBD2, was not verified against the DNA. TRBV21-1 is noted as a pseudogene. CDR3 length equals 15 residues.

This chain joins TRBV7-2 and TRBJ2-7; 9 bases are shared with TRBD1. After removal of 4 bases from V and 2 bases from J, the junction contained 3 bases not matched to a gene. This CDR3 region has 14 residues. Germline CDR1 and CDR2: SGHTA and FQGNSA. The CDR3, as DNA: TGTGCCAGCAGCTCGACAGGGGGGGCCTACGAGCAGTACTTC. This sequence encodes CASSSTGGAYEQYF.

This clone was counted a few times. The V call is TRBV30, the J call TRBJ1-2; the D is unclear. This CDR3 has 11 residues. Germline CDR1 reads GTSNPN; CDR2 reads SVGIG (reference sequence). The V end lost 2 bases, the J end lost 7 bases, and 8 bases lay between the germline ends. CDR3 DNA sequence: TGTGCCTGGAGTAGCAAGGCTGGCTACACCTTC. Residues: CAWSSKAGYTF. The full variable domain, with the rest looked up from reference TRBV30 and TRBJ1-2, is SQTIHQWPATLVQPVGSPLSLECTVEGTSNPNLYWYRQAAGRGLQLLFYSVGIGQISSEVPQNLSASRPQDRQFILSSKKLLLSDSGFYLCAWSSKAGYTFGSGTRLTVV.

The genes are TRBV19 and TRBJ2-3; perhaps TRBD2 as D (5 bases). Per the germline V gene, CDR1 is LNHDA and CDR2 is SQIVND (reference sequence). Deletions cut 3 bases from V and 2 bases from J, with 15 bases between. The CDR3 is made up of 16 amino acids. CDR3 DNA: TGTGCCAGTAGTATGCGCTTTAGAGGGCCCACAGATACGCAGTATTTT. Protein sequence: CASSMRFRGPTDTQYF.

This clone showed up just a few times. V gene TRBV7-9 combines with J gene TRBJ2-5; D gene ambiguous. Germline CDR1 SEHNR, CDR2 FQNEAQ (reference sequence). The CDR3 loop spans 13 amino acids. Trimming took 0 bases from V and 5 from J, leaving 7 bases between them. DNA for the CDR3: TGTGCCAGCAGCTTAGCCTTAGTGGAGACCCAGTACTTC. Its protein product is CASSLALVETQYF.

This clone has a handful of counts. Other nucleotide sequences from this sample produce the same CDR3. The rearrangement links TRBV14 to TRBJ2-3; D gene unclear. CDR1 is SGHDN, CDR2 FVKESK, per germline. The CDR3 loop spans 11 amino acids. Trimming took off 3 bases at V and 5 bases at J, with 3 bases between the two ends. CDR3 DNA: TGTGCCAGCAGCCACGGAGATACGCAGTATTTT. This sequence encodes CASSHGDTQYF.

This clone was seen more than once but under ten times. The rearrangement uses TRBV2 and TRBJ2-2, with D perhaps matching TRBD2 (6 bases). The germline V gene has CDR1 SNHLY and CDR2 FYNNEI. The V gene lost 7 bases and the J gene lost 4 bases, with 10 bases spanning the gap. The CDR3 length is 13 residues. DNA of the CDR3: TGTGCCAGCACAACTAGCAGCACCGGGGAGCTGTTTTTT. Translating gives CASTTSSTGELFF.

This chain links TRBV7-9 with TRBJ2-5; maybe TRBD2 (6 bases). The CDR3 runs to 18 residues. Trimming removed 5 bases at V and 9 bases at J, with 31 bases between. Germline V gives CDR1 SEHNR, CDR2 FQNEAQ (reference sequence). This chain's CDR3 is CASSPWGLAEGRRGPQYF. CDR3 DNA sequence: TGTGCCAGCAGCCCTTGGGGATTAGCGGAGGGGCGGAGAGGCCCCCAGTACTTC.

This clone was detected a few times. Other nucleotide sequences in the sample specify the same CDR3. The V call is TRBV20-1, the J call TRBJ2-1; 9 positions agree with TRBD2. Germline V gene sequence: CDR1 DFQATT, CDR2 SNEGSKA (reference sequence). Trimming removed 6 bases from V and 9 bases from J; junction bases left unmatched: 3. The CDR3 is 11 amino acids. CDR3 DNA: TGCAGTGCACGACTAGCGGTTGAGCAGTTCTTC. Amino acids: CSARLAVEQFF.

There are a few counts of this clone. The CDR3 loop reads CSDIRDSTDTQYF. The CDR3 DNA reads TGCAGTGATATCCGGGACAGCACAGATACGCAGTATTTT. The chain recombines TRBV29-1 with TRBJ2-3, with D possibly being TRBD1 or TRBD2 (5 bases each). This CDR3 contains 13 residues. Germline CDR1 is SQVTM and CDR2 is ANQGSEA.

This clone appeared a few times. V gene TRBV7-2 combines with J gene TRBJ2-5, with 11 bases fitting TRBD2. This CDR3 comprises 14 residues. After removal of 5 bases from V and 5 bases from J, the junction contained 4 bases not matched to a gene. The germline CDR1 and CDR2 sequences are SGHTA and FQGNSA. CDR3 amino acids: CASSRSGGAETQYF. CDR3 in DNA: TGTGCCAGCAGCCGTAGCGGGGGGGCGGAGACCCAGTACTTC.

This sequence joins TRBV15 and TRBJ1-4; a weak D match, TRBD1 (5 bases). The CDR3 is 16 residues long. Germline-derived CDR1 and CDR2 are LNHNV and YYDKDF (reference sequence). Trimming left V 7 bases short and J 0 bases short, with 15 bases between. DNA for the CDR3: TGTGCCACCACAAGCAGGGCGGTCGCAACTAATGAAAAACTGTTTTTT. This sequence encodes CATTSRAVATNEKLFF.

This clone was counted between two and nine times. This rearrangement joins TRBV15 to TRBJ2-5, with 7 nucleotides matching TRBD2. CDR1 LNHNV and CDR2 YYDKDF come from the germline V gene (reference sequence). Losses at the gene ends were 0 bases for V and 5 bases for J; bases not matched to a gene: 12. The CDR3 consists of 17 residues. CDR3 sequence reads: CATSRDLSRLAGETQYF. As DNA, the CDR3 is TGTGCCACCAGCAGAGATCTTTCCCGACTAGCCGGGGAGACCCAGTACTTC.

This chain links TRBV9 with TRBJ2-1; no clear D gene. The length of the CDR3 is 14 residues. In germline, CDR1 is SGDLS, CDR2 YYNGEE. V lost 2 bases, J lost 3 bases, and 9 bases lay in between. CDR3 DNA: TGTGCCAGCAGCGTTGGGTCCATCTACAATGAGCAGTTCTTC. It translates to CASSVGSIYNEQFF.

This chain links TRBV18 with TRBJ1-2; weak D call: TRBD1 (5 bases). The CDR3 length is 15 residues. Trimming removed 2 bases from V and 0 bases from J, with 10 bases in between. Germline values: CDR1 KGHSH, CDR2 LQKENI. The CDR3 here is CASSPAARANYGYTF. The DNA of the CDR3 is TGTGCCAGCTCACCAGCAGCCAGGGCTAACTATGGCTACACCTTC.

This clone has only a few counts. V gene TRBV10-2 combines with J gene TRBJ1-1; D unclear. CDR3 length: 14 residues. Germline CDR1 and CDR2: WSHSY and SAAADI. V was clipped by 4 bases and J by 4 bases, with 13 bases between them. The CDR3: CASSVMGVGTEAFF. In DNA form, the CDR3 reads TGCGCCAGCAGTGTAATGGGAGTGGGCACTGAAGCTTTCTTT.